The 17 T cell receptor beta chains given below trace back to one sample, sequenced in a study of T cells after yellow fever vaccination. TCRdb processed the 5' RACE reads anew with MiXCR; each CDR3 protein has one entry. This sample yields 350,000 to 450,000 distinct CDR3 sequences, of which 6.2% are seen a single time; approximately 16% belongs to the top ten. The source material was PBMCs, sampled 5 days after the yellow fever booster vaccination. Source of these receptors: a man aged 30 to 39 who received the YFV17D yellow fever vaccine.

This clonotype has a handful of counts. The J gene is TRBJ1-4, the V gene TRBV3-1; TRBD1 might be the D (5 bases). Germline V gene sequence: CDR1 LGHDT, CDR2 YNNKEL (reference sequence). V lost 5 bases, J lost 7 bases, and 8 bases lay in between. This CDR3 has 12 amino acids. The CDR3 DNA sequence: TGTGCCAGCAGCGGGGGGGGTGAAAAACTGTTTTTT. This encodes CASSGGGEKLFF.

This clonotype was observed a few times. The chain uses TRBV18 and TRBJ2-4, with a possible D match to TRBD1 (5 bases). Germline V CDR1 and CDR2: KGHSH, LQKENI. V lost 6 bases and J lost 9, with 21 bases in between. The CDR3 has 15 amino acids. CDR3 coding DNA: TGTGCCAGCTCCCTCTCCGGCAAGGGGCTAGGCATTCAGTACTTC. It codes for CASSLSGKGLGIQYF.

This clonotype was seen a few times. The chain joins TRBV30 to TRBJ2-2; 7 nucleotides agree with TRBD1. Trimming at V came to 6 bases and at J to 1 base, leaving 5 bases not matched to a gene. Germline V gene sequence: CDR1 GTSNPN, CDR2 SVGIG (reference sequence). The CDR3 spans 14 residues. The CDR3 DNA follows: TGTGCCTGCCCGGGACAGATGAACACCGGGGAGCTGTTTTTT. It encodes CACPGQMNTGELFF.

Comments on this clonotype: It may be a read error: a sequence one base away is much more abundant. V is TRBV5-1 and J is TRBJ1-4; D perhaps matches TRBD1 (5 bases). V gave up 0 bases and J gave up 8 bases, with 14 bases separating them. CDR1 is SGHRS and CDR2 is YFSETQ in the germline V gene. The CDR3 sequence is 15 residues long. The CDR3 nucleotides read TGCGCCAGCAGCTTGGAAAGGGGCGCCCCAGAAAAACTGTTTTTT. It is translated as CASSLERGAPEKLFF.

This clonotype came up many times. CDR3 residues: CATWTPGRASGTWDTGELFF. In DNA form, the CDR3 reads TGTGCCACATGGACACCCGGCCGGGCTAGCGGGACATGGGACACCGGGGAGCTGTTTTTT. The V gene is TRBV24-1, the J gene TRBJ2-2, with 9 bases matching TRBD2. Trimming at V came to 10 bases and at J to 3 bases, leaving 23 bases not matched to a gene. The CDR3 spans 20 residues. The germline V gene has CDR1 KGHDR and CDR2 SFDVKD.

V is TRBV6-1 and J is TRBJ2-1; no reliable D call. The CDR3 has 16 residues. Trimming removed 7 bases at V and 3 bases at J, with 19 bases between. Germline CDR1 is MNHNS and CDR2 is SASEGT. The CDR3 region has the DNA TGTGCCAGCACCGCCTCGCGCGCAGGCCTCTACAATGAGCAGTTCTTC. It specifies CASTASRAGLYNEQFF.

The V and J genes are TRBV10-1 and TRBJ1-1; D is perhaps TRBD1 (5 bases). The length of the CDR3 is 14 residues. Trimming removed 0 bases from V and 4 bases from J, with 9 bases in between. CDR1 and CDR2 (germline): WNHNN, SYGVQD (reference sequence). The CDR3 spells CASSESQGRTEAFF. CDR3 coding DNA: TGCGCCAGCAGTGAGTCTCAGGGTCGCACTGAAGCTTTCTTT.

This clonotype has at least ten counts. The gene calls are TRBV3-1 and TRBJ2-1, with D perhaps being TRBD1 or TRBD2 (7 bases each). This CDR3 contains 14 residues. Per germline, CDR1 LGHDT and CDR2 YNNKEL (reference sequence). Trimming removed 6 bases from V and 9 bases from J, with 18 bases in between. CDR3 protein: CASSPGEGAFEQFF. The CDR3 DNA sequence: TGTGCCAGCAGTCCTGGGGAGGGGGCTTTTGAGCAGTTCTTC.

There are many counts of this clonotype. This chain connects TRBV5-1 to TRBJ2-3, with D perhaps assigned TRBD1 or TRBD2 (5 bases each). V was pared by 0 bases and J by 3 bases, with 11 bases between. The germline gives CDR1 SGHRS, CDR2 YFSETQ. The CDR3 runs 15 residues. The CDR3 nucleotides are TGCGCCAGCAGCTTGGTGGGAGAGGGGACAGATACGCAGTATTTT. Amino acid sequence: CASSLVGEGTDTQYF.

The chain recombines TRBV7-2 with TRBJ2-3; 12 bases line up with TRBD2. The CDR3 has 16 residues. The germline gives CDR1 SGHTA, CDR2 FQGNSA. Losses at the gene ends were 3 bases for V and 4 bases for J; bases not matched to a gene: 5. The CDR3 is CASSLTSGSGADTQYF. For the CDR3, the DNA is TGTGCCAGCAGCTTGACTAGCGGGAGTGGGGCAGATACGCAGTATTTT.

This clonotype occurred a few times. A much bigger clone sits one base away, suggesting this may be a read error. The chain uses TRBV7-2 and TRBJ2-1; 8 bases are a match to TRBD2. The CDR3 is 15 residues long. Germline assignment: CDR1 SGHTA and CDR2 FQGNSA. V shed 1 base, J shed 6 bases, and the junction held 5 bases outside the gene matches. The CDR3 loop is CASSLGLARGNEQFF. CDR3 nucleotides: TGTGCCAGCAGCTTAGGACTAGCGAGAGGCAATGAGCAGTTCTTC.

The rearrangement joins TRBV7-2 to TRBJ2-7, with 7 bases aligning to TRBD2. This CDR3 contains 15 residues. The V segment lost 1 base and the J segment 1 base; nucleotides outside the gene matches: 4. CDR1 and CDR2 from the germline V gene are SGHTA and FQGNSA. The CDR3: CASSLGGRRSYEQYF. DNA of the CDR3: TGTGCCAGCAGCTTAGGCGGGAGAAGGTCCTACGAGCAGTACTTC.

This clonotype was seen a handful of times. The chain uses TRBV7-7 and TRBJ2-1, with D possibly TRBD1 on 6 matching bases. V was cut by 5 bases and J by 7 bases, with 15 bases left in between. Germline V gives CDR1 SSHAT, CDR2 FNYEAQ (reference sequence). This CDR3 region has 14 residues. The CDR3: CASSLTGMGNEQFF. As DNA, the CDR3 is TGTGCCAGCAGCCTAACAGGGATGGGGAATGAGCAGTTCTTC.

In its sample, this clonotype was seen a few times. V gene TRBV7-8 combines with J gene TRBJ2-3, with TRBD2 identical over 12 bases. Germline trimming cut 5 bases from V and 4 bases from J; bases unmatched to any gene: 4. This CDR3 contains 15 residues. Per germline, CDR1 SGHVS and CDR2 FQNEAQ. The CDR3 coding sequence is TGTGCCAGCAGCCCTAGCGGGAGGGACTCAGATACGCAGTATTTT. This translates into CASSPSGRDSDTQYF.

This clonotype occurred many times. The rearrangement uses TRBV5-6 and TRBJ2-6; D is unclear. The germline V gene has CDR1 SGHDT and CDR2 YYEEEE. The V gene lost 1 base and the J gene lost 1 base, with 6 bases spanning the gap. The CDR3 loop spans 15 amino acids. CDR3 nucleotide sequence: TGTGCCAGCAGCTTGAGGCAGTCTGGGGCCAACGTCCTGACTTTC. Translation gives CASSLRQSGANVLTF.

This clonotype was seen ten or more times. V gene TRBV27 combines with J gene TRBJ2-5; D is uncertain. V dropped 10 bases and J dropped 5 bases, with 14 bases sitting between them. The CDR3 sequence is 12 residues long. Germline-derived CDR1 and CDR2 are MNHEY and SMNVEV (reference sequence). Here the CDR3 reads CATWSQRETQYF. The CDR3 region has the DNA TGTGCCACCTGGAGCCAGAGGGAGACCCAGTACTTC.

There are many counts of this clonotype. J is TRBJ2-7 and V is TRBV5-1; D is possibly TRBD1 (6 bases). V was clipped by 3 bases and J by 0 bases, with 10 bases between them. Germline CDR1 reads SGHRS; CDR2 reads YFSETQ. The CDR3 contains 14 residues. Here the CDR3 reads CASSSDRSSYEQYF. CDR3 in DNA: TGCGCCAGCAGCTCTGACAGGAGCTCCTACGAGCAGTACTTC.